Shown below are 32 T cell receptor beta chains from a single sample sequenced in a study of spatial heterogeneity in lung cancer. TCRdb reprocessed the 5' RACE reads via MiXCR and lists one record per CDR3 protein. The table has roughly 17,000 distinct CDR3 sequences, about 21% seen once. The time point denotes: sample taken at primary tumor resection. Unsorted tumor, nontumor lung tissue or cryopreserved PBMC supplied the whole RNA. The input for sequencing was PBMCs, taken at surgery. The receptors stem from a female donor with early-stage non-small cell lung cancer.

In this sample, this clonotype turned up many times. J is TRBJ2-4 and V is TRBV7-9; TRBD1 is a possible D gene (5 bases). Trimming removed 3 bases at V and 7 bases at J, with 13 bases between. The CDR3 is made up of 14 amino acids. Germline loops: CDR1 SEHNR, CDR2 FQNEAQ (reference sequence). For the CDR3, the DNA is TGTGCCAGCAGCTTTTTTCAGGGCAGGAACATTCAGTACTTC. Amino acids: CASSFFQGRNIQYF.

The gene calls are TRBV2 and TRBJ1-2, with D possibly being TRBD1 (6 bases). The CDR3 extends over 15 amino acids. Trimming took 2 bases from V and 7 from J, leaving 17 bases between them. Germline V gene data show CDR1 as SNHLY and CDR2 as FYNNEI. CDR3 DNA sequence: TGTGCCAGCAGTGAACAGGGGCAGTGGGGTCCTGGCTACACCTTC. Its translation is CASSEQGQWGPGYTF.

In this sample, this clonotype is medium-sized (0.01 to 0.1%). V gene TRBV23-1 combines with J gene TRBJ2-3, with D unresolved. TRBV23-1 is an ORF for which the function is uncertain. The CDR3 is made up of 16 amino acids. V was trimmed by 3 bases and J by 4 bases, leaving 17 bases between them. This CDR3 reads CASSHPCGCGPDTQYF. CDR3 DNA: TGCGCCAGCAGTCACCCATGCGGCTGTGGCCCAGATACGCAGTATTTT.

The chain combines TRBV4-1 with TRBJ1-1; D not resolved. The V gene lost 1 base and the J gene lost 11 bases, with 14 bases spanning the gap. Germline CDR1 reads MGHRA; CDR2 reads YSYEKL. This CDR3 is built from 13 residues. The CDR3 sequence is CASSQVRELEAFF. CDR3 nucleotide sequence: TGCGCCAGCAGCCAAGTACGGGAGTTGGAGGCTTTCTTT.

In its sample, this clonotype was seen many times. The chain carries TRBV6-2 or TRBV6-3 and TRBJ2-2; TRBD1 agrees at 9 bases. The junction had 6 bases not matched to a gene; V was cut back by 6 bases and J by 4 bases. The CDR3 runs 15 residues. Germline CDR1 reads MNHEY; CDR2 reads SVGEGT. The CDR3 nucleotides read TGTGCCAGCAGGACTCACAGGGGGCGCACCGGGGAGCTGTTTTTT. Residues: CASRTHRGRTGELFF.

Judged by abundance, this clonotype is medium-sized (0.01 to 0.1%). The CDR3 DNA reads TGTGCTACCCAGGCCGGGGTCCGCGGGACCCAGTACTTC. It encodes CATQAGVRGTQYF. The chain uses TRBV12-5 and TRBJ2-5; a possible D gene is TRBD2 (5 bases). Trimming stripped 10 bases from V and 7 bases from J, with 19 bases between. The CDR3 is 13 amino acids. Germline CDR1 reads LGHNT; CDR2 reads FRNRAP.

This clonotype came up a few times. V usage is TRBV3-1 and J usage is TRBJ2-1; possibly TRBD2 for D (5 bases). Germline values: CDR1 LGHDT, CDR2 YNNKEL (reference sequence). Trimming removed 1 base at V and 7 bases at J, with 14 bases between. The CDR3 has 15 amino acids. CDR3 residues: CASSQGQVRGNEQFF. The CDR3 region has the DNA TGTGCCAGCAGCCAAGGCCAAGTTCGGGGAAATGAGCAGTTCTTC.

This clonotype was seen many times. V gene TRBV29-1 combines with J gene TRBJ2-7, with TRBD2 identical over 9 bases. Germline CDR1 reads SQVTM; CDR2 reads ANQGSEA. The V and J ends lost 6 bases and 1 base, in that order; junction bases with no gene match: 7. This CDR3 has 14 residues. CDR3 protein: CSVIRAGGSYEQYF. As DNA, the CDR3 is TGCAGCGTCATAAGAGCGGGGGGATCCTACGAGCAGTACTTC.

This clonotype was counted at least ten times. This chain connects TRBV7-2 to TRBJ1-3; 9 bases line up with TRBD1. The germline CDR1 and CDR2 sequences are SGHTA and FQGNSA. V shed 5 bases and J 4 bases; nucleotides not matched to a gene: 9. The CDR3 extends over 16 amino acids. In DNA form, the CDR3 reads TGTGCCAGCAGCCGGCGGGGGACAGGGCAAGGAAACACCATATATTTT. This gives the protein CASSRRGTGQGNTIYF.

This clonotype was picked up one time. This chain joins TRBV10-3 and TRBJ2-5, with TRBD2 matching 9 bases. The germline V gene has CDR1 ENHRY and CDR2 SYGVKD. V trimming: 5 bases; J trimming: 3 bases; junction bases outside the gene matches: 1. The CDR3 covers 13 residues. DNA of the CDR3: TGTGCCATCAGTAGCGGGAGGAAAGAGACCCAGTACTTC. Amino acid sequence: CAISSGRKETQYF.

At least ten counts were recorded for this clonotype. The rearrangement uses TRBV7-8 and TRBJ2-7; tentatively, D is TRBD2 (5 bases). V lost 5 bases and J 1 base, leaving 18 bases between the germline ends. The CDR3 is made up of 16 amino acids. CDR1 and CDR2 (germline): SGHVS, FQNEAQ. CDR3 sequence reads: CASSPYRLPGSYEQYF. CDR3 coding DNA: TGTGCCAGCAGCCCCTACCGACTACCCGGATCCTACGAGCAGTACTTC. The full variable domain, rest sourced from reference TRBV7-8 and TRBJ2-7, is GAGVSQSPRYKVAKRGQDVALRCDPISGHVSLFWYQQALGQGPEFLTYFQNEAQLDKSGLPSDRFFAERPEGSVSTLKIQRTQQEDSAVYLCASSPYRLPGSYEQYFGPGTRLTVT.

This clonotype was recorded at least ten times. The V call is TRBV20-1, the J call TRBJ2-3, with a possible D match to TRBD2 (5 bases). The V end lost 0 bases, the J end lost 15 bases, and 16 bases lay between the germline ends. The CDR3 loop spans 12 amino acids. The germline gives CDR1 DFQATT, CDR2 SNEGSKA (reference sequence). The CDR3: CSARDRSGSEYF. In nucleotides, the CDR3 is TGCAGTGCTAGAGATCGGAGCGGAAGTGAATATTTT.

This clonotype was seen ten or more times. This rearrangement joins TRBV27 to TRBJ1-5; TRBD1 matches 10 bases. The CDR3 extends over 15 amino acids. Germline loops: CDR1 MNHEY, CDR2 SMNVEV (reference sequence). The V segment lost 2 bases and the J segment 7 bases; nucleotides outside the gene matches: 5. DNA of the CDR3: TGTGCCAGCAGTTTAGGACAGGGGGTTGGACAGCCCCAGCATTTT. Translating gives CASSLGQGVGQPQHF.

This rearrangement joins TRBV11-2 to TRBJ1-1, with a possible D match to TRBD1 (5 bases). Germline V gives CDR1 SGHAT, CDR2 FQNNGV. This CDR3 comprises 14 residues. Trimming left V 2 bases short and J 0 bases short, with 7 bases between. The DNA of the CDR3 is TGTGCCAGCAGCTTATGGGACGTGAACACTGAAGCTTTCTTT. It yields the protein CASSLWDVNTEAFF.

This clonotype occurred many times. The chain combines TRBV7-2 with TRBJ2-2; 7 bases are a match to TRBD1. After removal of 5 bases from V and 4 bases from J, the junction contained 7 bases not matched to a gene. CDR3 size: 15 residues. The germline gives CDR1 SGHTA, CDR2 FQGNSA. The CDR3 spells CASSATDRVTGELFF. The CDR3, as DNA: TGTGCCAGCAGCGCAACAGACAGGGTCACCGGGGAGCTGTTTTTT.

This clonotype has a count of ten or more. The rearrangement joins TRBV5-1 to TRBJ2-5, with D tentatively TRBD2 (6 bases). The CDR3 totals 14 residues. CDR1 is SGHRS and CDR2 is YFSETQ in the germline V gene. The ends were cut back, 5 bases at V and 4 bases at J, with 15 bases in the middle. In DNA form, the CDR3 reads TGCGCCAGCAGTCCCGGAACGGGAGCAGAGACCCAGTACTTC. Translation gives CASSPGTGAETQYF.

Comment on this clonotype: A much larger clonotype is one base distant, so this may be a read error. This rearrangement joins TRBV28 to TRBJ2-7; 11 positions match TRBD2. The V gene's germline CDR1 is MDHEN and CDR2 SYDVKM. This CDR3 contains 14 residues. In DNA, the CDR3 is TGTGCCGGCAGTGAAGGACTAGCGGGCAAAGCCGCGGACTTC. It yields the protein CAGSEGLAGKAADF. Filled out from reference TRBV28 and TRBJ2-7, the complete variable domain reads DVKVTQSSRYLVKRTGEKVFLECVQDMDHENMFWYRQDPGLGLRLIYFSYDVKMKEKGDIPEGYSVSREKKERFSLILESASTNQTSMYLCAGSEGLAGKAADFGPGTRLTVT.

The chain carries TRBV9 and TRBJ1-3; D is unclear. Trimming removed 2 bases from V and 2 bases from J, with 2 bases in between. CDR3 length equals 12 residues. The germline V gene encodes CDR1 SGDLS and CDR2 YYNGEE. The CDR3 reads CASSVPGNTIYF. DNA for the CDR3: TGTGCCAGCAGCGTTCCTGGAAACACCATATATTTT.

At least ten counts were recorded for this clonotype. The rearrangement links TRBV5-6 to TRBJ2-6, with D possibly TRBD2 on 6 matching bases. The germline V gene has CDR1 SGHDT and CDR2 YYEEEE. Trimming pared 1 base from V and 0 bases from J, leaving 14 bases between. This CDR3 contains 18 residues. CDR3 coding DNA: TGTGCCAGCAGCTTGCTAGGCGGGACGATCTCTGGGGCCAACGTCCTGACTTTC. Amino acid sequence: CASSLLGGTISGANVLTF.

This clonotype has ten or more counts. The chain links TRBV2 to TRBJ1-2, with 8 bases matching TRBD1. V was pared by 9 bases and J by 4 bases, with 10 bases of the junction left unmatched. Germline CDR1 and CDR2: SNHLY and FYNNEI. The CDR3 covers 14 residues. The CDR3 loop is CASATRTGFYGYTF. CDR3 bases: TGTGCCAGTGCAACTCGGACAGGGTTCTATGGCTACACCTTC.

This clonotype was recorded many times. This chain joins TRBV6-2 or TRBV6-3 and TRBJ2-7; 10 bases align to TRBD1. Losses at the gene ends were 6 bases for V and 5 bases for J; bases not matched to a gene: 4. Per the germline V gene, CDR1 is MNHEY and CDR2 is SVGEGT. The CDR3 totals 13 residues. The CDR3 region has the DNA TGTGCCAGCAGGAGACAGGGGGCCCACGAGCAGTACTTC. The encoded protein is CASRRQGAHEQYF.

This clonotype was seen more than once but under ten times. The CDR3 region is CASTPGRETDTQYF. The CDR3 DNA sequence: TGTGCCAGCACCCCCGGCAGGGAGACAGATACGCAGTATTTT. V usage is TRBV28 and J usage is TRBJ2-3; D tentatively reads TRBD1 or TRBD2 (5 bases each). The CDR3 consists of 14 residues. CDR1 and CDR2 (germline): MDHEN, SYDVKM. Between the trimmed V and J ends, which lost 7 bases and 3 bases, there was a span of 14 bases.

In its sample, this clonotype was seen a few times. V gene TRBV3-1 combines with J gene TRBJ2-5; D possibly corresponds to TRBD2 (5 bases). V was cut by 1 base and J by 5 bases, with 11 bases left in between. Germline V lookup: CDR1 LGHDT, CDR2 YNNKEL (reference sequence). The length of the CDR3 is 14 residues. CDR3 residues: CASSQVGAFETQYF. The CDR3 DNA follows: TGTGCCAGCAGCCAAGTGGGAGCGTTTGAGACCCAGTACTTC.

This clonotype is categorized as medium-sized (0.01 to 0.1%). The rearrangement links TRBV7-9 to TRBJ2-1; TRBD2 matches 14 bases. CDR1 and CDR2 from the germline V gene are SEHNR and FQNEAQ (reference sequence). This CDR3 spans 17 amino acids. With V trimmed by 5 bases and J by 7 bases, 10 bases remained unmatched. The CDR3 spells CASSPKRLAGGGNEQFF. The CDR3 coding sequence is TGTGCCAGCAGCCCGAAGAGACTAGCGGGAGGGGGAAATGAGCAGTTCTTC. The entire variable domain, with the rest obtained from reference TRBV7-9 and TRBJ2-1, is as follows: DTGVSQNPRHKITKRGQNVTFRCDPISEHNRLYWYRQTLGQGPEFLTYFQNEAQLEKSRLLSDRFSAERPKGSFSTLEIQRTEQGDSAMYLCASSPKRLAGGGNEQFFGPGTRLTVL.

This clonotype was picked up many times. V is TRBV5-1 and J is TRBJ2-2; TRBD1 agrees at 8 bases. Trimming took 5 bases from V and 4 from J; bases not matched to a gene: 7. This CDR3 is built from 15 residues. CDR1 is SGHRS, CDR2 YFSETQ, per germline. The CDR3 sequence: CASRLGQGGTGELFF. CDR3 coding DNA: TGCGCCAGCAGACTAGGACAGGGAGGCACCGGGGAGCTGTTTTTT.

The V gene is TRBV6-2 or TRBV6-3, the J gene TRBJ2-3, with no clear D. CDR1 is MNHEY, CDR2 SVGEGT, per germline. V dropped 2 bases and J dropped 0 bases, with 6 bases sitting between them. This CDR3 spans 14 amino acids. The CDR3 region is CASSYGFSTDTQYF. The CDR3 region has the DNA TGTGCCAGCAGTTACGGGTTTAGCACAGATACGCAGTATTTT.

Judged by abundance, this clonotype is medium-sized. The chain has TRBV5-8 and TRBJ1-1; TRBD1 matches at 8 bases. Looked up from germline, CDR1 is SGHTS and CDR2 is YDEGEE. The junction had 9 bases not matched to a gene; V was cut back by 3 bases and J by 8 bases. CDR3 length: 14 residues. The CDR3: CASSSTYGQGEAFF. CDR3 coding DNA: TGTGCCAGCAGCTCTACATATGGACAGGGAGAAGCTTTCTTT.

The table lists this clonotype with a few counts. CDR3 DNA: TGTGCCAGCAGCCACTCGGTTCCGATAGATTGGGGCTTCGGCACAGATACGCAGTATTTT. Protein sequence: CASSHSVPIDWGFGTDTQYF. The chain recombines TRBV3-1 with TRBJ2-3; maybe TRBD1 (5 bases). This CDR3 has 20 residues. Germline values: CDR1 LGHDT, CDR2 YNNKEL (reference sequence). The V and J ends lost 3 bases and 1 base respectively, with 26 bases between them.

This clonotype is deemed medium-sized. The V and J genes are TRBV6-6 and TRBJ1-2, with D hard to call. The germline V gene encodes CDR1 MNHNY and CDR2 SVGAGI (reference sequence). The CDR3 loop spans 11 amino acids. V dropped 7 bases and J dropped 7 bases, with 10 bases sitting between them. CDR3 protein: CASTYESGYTF. In nucleotides, the CDR3 is TGTGCCAGCACCTACGAAAGTGGCTACACCTTC.

This clonotype was counted a few times. The chain carries TRBV5-4 and TRBJ2-7; 9 bases align to TRBD1. J was trimmed by 4 bases and V by 3 bases; bases with no gene match: 5. The CDR3 loop spans 14 amino acids. Germline CDR1 is SGHNT and CDR2 is YYREEE (reference sequence). This chain's CDR3 is CASSSQGAGYEQYV. CDR3 sequence (DNA): TGTGCCAGCAGCTCACAGGGGGCAGGGTACGAGCAGTACGTC.

This clonotype was counted a single time. This chain uses TRBV27 with TRBJ2-1, with 10 bases lining up with TRBD2. Unmatched junction bases numbered 1, after V lost 5 bases and J lost 0 bases. CDR1 is MNHEY, CDR2 SMNVEV, per germline (reference sequence). This CDR3 contains 15 residues. As DNA, the CDR3 is TGTGCCAGCAGTCGGACTAGCGGCTCCTACAATGAGCAGTTCTTC. The encoded protein is CASSRTSGSYNEQFF.

The J gene is TRBJ2-5, the V gene TRBV19; a possible D gene is TRBD1 (6 bases). Germline values: CDR1 LNHDA, CDR2 SQIVND (reference sequence). CDR3 length: 15 residues. V was pared by 2 bases and J by 0 bases, with 10 bases between. CDR3 nucleotide sequence: TGTGCCAGTAGTATAACAGGGCTGTACCAAGAGACCCAGTACTTC. This sequence encodes CASSITGLYQETQYF. The complete variable domain, with remaining parts taken from reference TRBV19 and TRBJ2-5, reads DGGITQSPKYLFRKEGQNVTLSCEQNLNHDAMYWYRQDPGQGLRLIYYSQIVNDFQKGDIAEGYSVSREKKESFPLTVTSAQKNPTAFYLCASSITGLYQETQYFGPGTRLLVL.